This T cell receptor (beta chain) originates from a study of T-cell memory formation after mild COVID-19. The study, taken as a whole, reports: CD4/CD8 balance characterized clones contracting day 15 to 85, and CD4+ skew characterized later expanders. Mainly CM and EM harbored the contracting CD4+ clones; mainly EMRA harbored the CD8+ ones.

This clonotype was detected a few times. Its antigen is not identified. The V gene end was trimmed by 5 bases and the J gene end by 3 bases; junction bases not matched to a gene: 5. CDR3 size: 15 residues. Looked up from germline, CDR1 is SGHTA and CDR2 is FQGNSA. From the 5' RACE reads, TCRdb called clonotypes with MiXCR, one entry per CDR3 protein. The sample gives about 290,000 distinct CDR3 sequences, around a sixth of which show up once; 22% is in the top ten. Source material: PBMCs or a T cell subset sorted from them (not recorded which). The rearrangement links TRBV7-2 to TRBJ2-3, with 10 bases aligning to TRBD2. The clonotype was recovered from a man aged 18 to 29 who had mild COVID-19 (a few samples of this study predate the infection). Cell type and time point are not known. The CDR3 nucleotides are TGTGCCAGCAGCCAGGGACTAGCGTATACAGATACGCAGTATTTT. This sequence encodes CASSQGLAYTDTQYF.